Listed here are 21 T cell receptor beta chains from one sample, sequenced in a study of blood T cell repertoires in COVID-19. TCRdb keeps only in-frame clones here, not all; method: immunoSEQ multiplex PCR. The sample carries about 230,000 clones, approximately 87% recorded once. Sequencing input: peripheral blood. These TCRs come from a woman aged 70-85 years with active or convalescent COVID-19.

This chain connects TRBV10-3 to TRBJ2-1; TRBD2 matches at 10 bases. The germline CDR1 and CDR2 sequences are ENHRY and SYGVKD. Unmatched junction bases numbered 2, after V lost 6 bases and J lost 6 bases. CDR3 size: 13 residues. CDR3 sequence: CAISGLAVNEQFF. The CDR3 DNA reads as TGTGCCATCAGCGGACTAGCGGTCAATGAGCAGTTCTTC.

The chain combines TRBV14 with TRBJ2-1; TRBD2 is a possible D gene (6 bases). Trimming stripped 4 bases from V and 13 bases from J, with 14 bases between. Germline V gene lookup returns CDR1 SGHDN and CDR2 FVKESK. The CDR3 is made up of 12 amino acids. The CDR3 sequence: CASSLRPGTQFF. The CDR3 DNA reads as TGTGCCAGCAGCCTAAGACCGGGGACTCAGTTCTTC.

CDR3 region: CASSPWDRVSGNTIYF. For the CDR3, the DNA is TGTGCCAGCTCACCTTGGGACAGGGTCTCTGGAAACACCATATATTTT. This sequence joins TRBV18 and TRBJ1-3, with TRBD1 matching 9 bases. Germline CDR1 and CDR2: KGHSH and LQKENI. There are 16 residues in the CDR3. V was pared by 3 bases and J by 0 bases, with 3 bases of the junction left unmatched.

This clone was seen just once. For the CDR3, the DNA is TGCGCCAGCACCCCCCCCTCGGGAAACACCATATATTTT. Translating gives CASTPPSGNTIYF. The J gene is TRBJ1-3, the V gene TRBV5-1; the D is unclear. The germline CDR1 and CDR2 sequences are SGHRS and YFSETQ. CDR3 length: 13 amino acids. The V end was cut by 6 bases, the J end by 4 bases, with 11 bases between.

This chain joins TRBV30 and TRBJ1-5, with 9 bases that match TRBD1. Unmatched junction bases numbered 9, after V lost 7 bases and J lost 2 bases. Germline V gene data show CDR1 as GTSNPN and CDR2 as SVGIG (reference sequence). The CDR3 runs 15 residues. For the CDR3, the DNA is TGTGCCTTTGGACAGGGGTTAGGAGGCAATCAGCCCCAGCATTTT. Translated, it gives CAFGQGLGGNQPQHF.

The rearrangement joins TRBV6-4 to TRBJ1-2; 9 bases match TRBD1. This CDR3 has 14 amino acids. Trimming at V came to 5 bases and at J to 2 bases, leaving 3 bases not matched to a gene. Germline V gives CDR1 MRHNA, CDR2 SNTAGT. This CDR3 is CASSPQGANYGYTF. The CDR3, as DNA: TGTGCCAGCAGTCCACAGGGGGCGAACTATGGCTACACCTTC.

V is TRBV5-1 and J is TRBJ2-5, with a weak D call TRBD2 (6 bases). The germline gives CDR1 SGHRS, CDR2 YFSETQ. The length of the CDR3 is 17 residues. V shed 5 bases and J shed 5 bases, with 25 bases lying between them. DNA for the CDR3: TGCGCCAGCAGGCGGGGCCAGGGCCTTATCCCCCGTGAGACCCAGTACTTC. Amino acids: CASRRGQGLIPRETQYF.

The rearrangement links TRBV5-1 to TRBJ2-6, with D tentatively TRBD1 (6 bases). The CDR3 length is 20 residues. Germline V gene lookup returns CDR1 SGHRS and CDR2 YFSETQ. The V end was cut by 0 bases, the J end by 1 base, with 20 bases between. The chain's CDR3 is CASSLDRGQMGSSGANVLTF. The CDR3, as DNA: TGCGCCAGCAGCTTGGATCGCGGACAGATGGGGTCTTCTGGGGCCAACGTCCTGACTTTC. Complete variable domain (other parts from reference TRBV5-1 and TRBJ2-6): KAGVTQTPRYLIKTRGQQVTLSCSPISGHRSVSWYQQTPGQGLQFLFEYFSETQRNKGNFPGRFSGRQFSNSRSEMNVSTLELGDSALYLCASSLDRGQMGSSGANVLTFGAGSRLTVL.

The CDR3 sequence is CASSFLMTDNEQFF. CDR3 coding DNA: TGTGCCAGCAGCTTCCTCATGACTGACAATGAGCAGTTCTTC. The V gene is TRBV7-2, the J gene TRBJ2-1, with D hard to call. Germline values: CDR1 SGHTA, CDR2 FQGNSA. V lost 3 bases and J 5 bases, leaving 11 bases between the germline ends. The CDR3 is made up of 14 amino acids.

The V and J genes are TRBV9 and TRBJ1-2; no clear D. The CDR3 loop spans 12 amino acids. CDR1 is SGDLS and CDR2 is YYNGEE in the germline V gene. V was shortened by 3 bases and J by 3 bases, with 6 bases between the two germline ends. The CDR3 sequence is CASSASYYGYTF. In DNA form, the CDR3 reads TGTGCCAGCAGCGCGAGTTACTATGGCTACACCTTC.

The rearrangement joins TRBV5-5 to TRBJ1-2; maybe TRBD1 (6 bases). V lost 7 bases, J lost 2 bases, and 18 bases lay in between. This CDR3 has 15 amino acids. Germline V gene data show CDR1 as SGHKS and CDR2 as YYEKEE (reference sequence). This CDR3 reads CASSIPRTDNYGYTF. CDR3 coding DNA: TGTGCCAGCTCTATTCCCCGGACAGACAACTATGGCTACACCTTC. Together with reference TRBV5-5 and TRBJ1-2, the CDR3 gives the full variable domain: DAGVTQSPTHLIKTRGQQVTLRCSPISGHKSVSWYQQVLGQGPQFIFQYYEKEERGRGNFPDRFSARQFPNYSSELNVNALLLGDSALYLCASSIPRTDNYGYTFGSGTRLTVV.

The chain uses TRBV7-9 and TRBJ1-4; D is uncertain. Trimming stripped 5 bases from V and 8 bases from J, with 12 bases between. The CDR3 spans 13 residues. CDR1 is SEHNR and CDR2 is FQNEAQ in the germline V gene (reference sequence). CDR3 nucleotide sequence: TGTGCCAGCAGCGACTATCGGGGAGAAAAACTGTTTTTT. This encodes CASSDYRGEKLFF.

The chain links TRBV19 to TRBJ2-7, with 10 bases identical to TRBD2. Trimming cost V 5 bases and J 4 bases; bases outside gene matches: 14. The CDR3 consists of 17 residues. Germline assignment: CDR1 LNHDA and CDR2 SQIVND (reference sequence). Here the CDR3 reads CASSLRFDPSGSYEQYF. The CDR3 nucleotides read TGTGCCAGTAGTCTCCGATTCGATCCTAGCGGGAGTTACGAGCAGTACTTC.

The gene calls are TRBV2 and TRBJ2-3; a possible D gene is TRBD2 (5 bases). The CDR3 covers 13 residues. Deletions cut 7 bases from V and 1 base from J, with 9 bases between. Germline lookup yields CDR1 SNHLY and CDR2 FYNNEI. CDR3 coding DNA: TGTGCCAGCATTAGCGAACGCACAGATACGCAGTATTTT. This gives the protein CASISERTDTQYF.

This chain joins TRBV10-1 and TRBJ2-3; 10 bases align to TRBD2. CDR1 and CDR2 (germline): WNHNN, SYGVQD (reference sequence). The trim removed 4 bases at V and 0 bases at J, leaving 1 base unmatched. CDR3 size: 15 residues. CDR3 nucleotides: TGCGCCAGCAGTGGGACTAGCGGTAGCACAGATACGCAGTATTTT. It encodes CASSGTSGSTDTQYF.

The rearrangement joins TRBV5-1 to TRBJ2-7; 10 nucleotides match TRBD1. V was pared by 4 bases and J by 7 bases, with 8 bases of the junction left unmatched. This CDR3 has 14 amino acids. CDR1 and CDR2 (germline): SGHRS, YFSETQ. The CDR3 region is CASSPRDRGGEQYF. CDR3 nucleotides: TGCGCCAGCAGCCCTCGGGACAGGGGTGGGGAGCAGTACTTC.

The rearrangement joins TRBV10-3 to TRBJ2-7, with 8 bases lining up with TRBD1. The CDR3 is 14 residues long. V trimming: 7 bases; J trimming: 5 bases; junction bases outside the gene matches: 10. CDR1 and CDR2 (germline): ENHRY, SYGVKD. CDR3 region: CAIKNGQGIHEQYF. CDR3 sequence (DNA): TGTGCCATCAAAAATGGACAGGGAATCCACGAGCAGTACTTC.

CDR3 in DNA: TGTGCCTGGAGTCGGGGGGCCTTGAACACTGAAGCTTTCTTT. This sequence encodes CAWSRGALNTEAFF. The chain links TRBV30 to TRBJ1-1; D perhaps matches TRBD1 (6 bases). There are 14 residues in the CDR3. V lost 2 bases and J 0 bases, leaving 10 bases between the germline ends. The germline CDR1 and CDR2 sequences are GTSNPN and SVGIG (reference sequence).

This chain joins TRBV2 and TRBJ1-5; a possible D gene is TRBD1 (5 bases). This CDR3 is built from 15 residues. CDR1 and CDR2 from the germline V gene are SNHLY and FYNNEI. V lost 4 bases and J 0 bases, leaving 10 bases between the germline ends. The CDR3 DNA is TGTGCCAGCAGTGGTGGGGGGAGTAGCAATCAGCCCCAGCATTTT. This encodes CASSGGGSSNQPQHF.

Only a few counts were recorded for this clone. Here the CDR3 reads CASSPGAGGYSTIYF. As DNA, the CDR3 is TGCGCCAGCAGCCCAGGGGCAGGGGGCTATTCTACCATATATTTT. V is TRBV4-1 and J is TRBJ1-3, with 8 bases that match TRBD1. The CDR3 runs to 15 residues. CDR1 and CDR2 from the germline V gene are MGHRA and YSYEKL. Trimming removed 4 bases from V and 10 bases from J; junction bases left unmatched: 12.

The V call is TRBV6-5, the J call TRBJ2-1; weak D call: TRBD2 (6 bases). V shed 6 bases and J shed 1 base, with 13 bases lying between them. The CDR3 loop spans 15 amino acids. CDR1 is MNHEY, CDR2 SVGAGI, per germline. The CDR3 bases are TGTGCCAGCAGGGCCAGTCGGGGGTCCTACAATGAGCAGTTCTTC. Amino acid sequence: CASRASRGSYNEQFF.